This paragraph reports one T cell receptor beta chain. The antigen is unknown. The record originates from a study of cytomegalovirus exposure and HLA in healthy donors. On the study more broadly: In a previous analysis, 100 million to 140 million unique TCR beta sequences were found from 150 million to 200 million T cells.

Study-level findings and limits: Most subjects' HLA-A and HLA-B alleles were reportedly predicted from TCR beta sequences. Later on, an analysis tied 15,000 to 20,000 TCR beta sequences to HLA alleles at 0.05 false discovery rate.

13 Jbeta primers and 60 Vbeta primers were used for the PCR. Assay used: immunoSEQ multiplex PCR; TCRdb lists only in-frame clones, some missing. The sample shows some 130,000 clones, 79% of them seen only once. Healthy bone marrow donors made up the donors. The V gene lost 7 bases and the J gene lost 3 bases, with 6 bases spanning the gap. CDR3 length: 11 amino acids. Germline V gene sequence: CDR1 SQVTM, CDR2 ANQGSEA. The V call is TRBV29-1, the J call TRBJ1-4; no firm D call. Sample: PBMCs. The sequence came from a female donor in good health and CMV-seronegative. The CDR3 DNA reads as TGCAGCGCGTACTCTAATGAAAAACTGTTTTTT. The encoded protein is CSAYSNEKLFF.